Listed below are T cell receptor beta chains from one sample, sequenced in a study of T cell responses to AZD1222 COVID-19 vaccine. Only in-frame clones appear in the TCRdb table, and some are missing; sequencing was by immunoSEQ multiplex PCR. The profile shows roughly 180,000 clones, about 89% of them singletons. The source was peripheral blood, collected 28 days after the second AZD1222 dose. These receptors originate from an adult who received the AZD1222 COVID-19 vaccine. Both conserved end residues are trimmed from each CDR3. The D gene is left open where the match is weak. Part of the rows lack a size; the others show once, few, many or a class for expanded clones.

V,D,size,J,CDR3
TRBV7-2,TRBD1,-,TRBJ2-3,ASSLEGTGGNTQY
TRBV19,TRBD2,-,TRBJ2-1,ASKLGATAGLQF
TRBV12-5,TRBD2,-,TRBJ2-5,ASGLFWTSGGLTRETQY
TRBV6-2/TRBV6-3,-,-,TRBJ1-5,ASSGNGRNQPQH
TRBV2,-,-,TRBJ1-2,ASSEARGPSGDGYT
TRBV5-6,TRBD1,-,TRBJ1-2,ASSSATGGGYGYT
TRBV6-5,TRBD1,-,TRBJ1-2,ASSYWGQGDGYGYT
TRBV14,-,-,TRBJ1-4,ASSRREGFGKLF
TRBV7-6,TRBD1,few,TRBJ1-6,ASSATGYSPLH
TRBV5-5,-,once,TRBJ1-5,ASSLGGGRSQPQH
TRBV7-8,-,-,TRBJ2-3,ASSPRGGDGTDTQY
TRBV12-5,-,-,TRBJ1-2,ASGLGVDYT
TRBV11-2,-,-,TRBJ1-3,ASSSWGVRNTIY
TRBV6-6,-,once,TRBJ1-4,ASSYIRGNEKLF
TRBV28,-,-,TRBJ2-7,ASSPGRSSYEQY
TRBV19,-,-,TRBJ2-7,ASSYRFSNSYEQY
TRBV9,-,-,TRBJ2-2,ASSVDPAAGNTGELF
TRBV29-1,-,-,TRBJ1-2,SVDPGGAVRQHYGYT
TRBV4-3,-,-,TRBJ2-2,ASRQGLYGELF
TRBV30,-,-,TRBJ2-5,AWSGRQGREETQY
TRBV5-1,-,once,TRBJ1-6,ASSLEGDSPLH
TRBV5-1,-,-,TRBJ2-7,ASSLGGPYEQY
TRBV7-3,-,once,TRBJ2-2,ASSRTSTGELF
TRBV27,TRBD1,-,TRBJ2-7,ASSTGGSYEQY
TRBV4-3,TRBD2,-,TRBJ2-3,ASSQGTAGGTLDTQY
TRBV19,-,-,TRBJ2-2,ASSGTGALNTGELF
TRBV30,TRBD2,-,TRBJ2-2,AWSVAASGMGELF
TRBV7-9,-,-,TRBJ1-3,ASSSGLGTSGNTIY
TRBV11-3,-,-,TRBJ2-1,ASSLDPGDSGNEQF
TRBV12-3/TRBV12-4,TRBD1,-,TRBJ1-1,ASSRQGLAF
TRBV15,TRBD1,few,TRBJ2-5,ATSRNDRVKTQY
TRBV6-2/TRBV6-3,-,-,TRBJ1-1,ASSYFSAWAF
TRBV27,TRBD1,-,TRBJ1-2,ASSFWGQGPYGYT
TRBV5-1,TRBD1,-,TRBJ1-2,ASRTGINYGYT
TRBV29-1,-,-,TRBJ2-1,SVRRNPYNEQF
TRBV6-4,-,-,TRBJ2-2,ASSDGGGRNTGELF
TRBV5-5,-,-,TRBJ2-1,ASSLTGTYLNEQF
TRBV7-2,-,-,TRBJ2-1,ASSLVTGTYNEQF
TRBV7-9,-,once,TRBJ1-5,ASGSNQPQH
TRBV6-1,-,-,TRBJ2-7,ASSERSGTVAYEQY
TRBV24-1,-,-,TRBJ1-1,ATSPFGDTEAF
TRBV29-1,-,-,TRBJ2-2,SVNDGAGLIGELF
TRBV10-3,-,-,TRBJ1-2,AISTGNYGYT
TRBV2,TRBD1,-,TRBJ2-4,AISQGGAPNIQY
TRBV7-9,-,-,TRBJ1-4,ASSLETEKLF
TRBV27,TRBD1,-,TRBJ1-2,ASSLWAEAGGGYT
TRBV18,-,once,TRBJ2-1,ASSPPGVGRNEQF
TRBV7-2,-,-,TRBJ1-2,ASSQDSIYGYT
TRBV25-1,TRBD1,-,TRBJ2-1,ASSRTGPYNEQF
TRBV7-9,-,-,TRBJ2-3,ASSSVRDTIGDTQY
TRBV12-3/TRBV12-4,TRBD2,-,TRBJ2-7,ASRLAGSYEQY
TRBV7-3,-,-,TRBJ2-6,ASRPGNSRSGANVLT
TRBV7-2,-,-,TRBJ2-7,ASSLNADSYEQY
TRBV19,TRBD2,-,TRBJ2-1,ASTPRKAGGYNEQF
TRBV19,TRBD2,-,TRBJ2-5,ASSSRTSARQETQY
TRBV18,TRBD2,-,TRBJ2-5,ASSPQAGGRETQY
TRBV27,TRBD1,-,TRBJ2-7,ASSYTGTEREQY
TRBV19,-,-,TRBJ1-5,ASSTRGSQPQH
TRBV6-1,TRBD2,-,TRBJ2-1,ASSANSLLAGGRNEQF
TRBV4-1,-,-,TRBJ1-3,ASSQAATGTGLGGNTIY